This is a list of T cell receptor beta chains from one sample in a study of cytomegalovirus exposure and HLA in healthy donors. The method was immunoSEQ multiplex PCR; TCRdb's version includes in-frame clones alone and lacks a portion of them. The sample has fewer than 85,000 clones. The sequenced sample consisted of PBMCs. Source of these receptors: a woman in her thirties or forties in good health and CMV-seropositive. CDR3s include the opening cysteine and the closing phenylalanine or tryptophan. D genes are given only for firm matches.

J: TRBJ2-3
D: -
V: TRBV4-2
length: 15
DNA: TGTGCCAGCAGCCCCGGGGAGCAAGACATGAATACGCAGTATTTT
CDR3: CASSPGEQDMNTQYF

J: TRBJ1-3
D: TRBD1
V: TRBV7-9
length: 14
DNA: TGTGCCAGCAACGACAGGGGTTCTGGAAACACCATATATTTT
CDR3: CASNDRGSGNTIYF

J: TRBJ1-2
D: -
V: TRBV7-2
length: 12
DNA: TGTGCCAGCAGCTCGGACAGTTATGGCTACACCTTC
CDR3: CASSSDSYGYTF

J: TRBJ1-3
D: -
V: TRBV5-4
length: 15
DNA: TGTGCCAGCAGCTTGGCCCGGGGCTCTGGAAACACCATATATTTT
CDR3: CASSLARGSGNTIYF

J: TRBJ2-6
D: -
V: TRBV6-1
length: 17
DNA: TGTGCCAGCAGTGTAAGACAGTTGAGCTCTGGGGCCAACGTCCTGACTTTC
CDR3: CASSVRQLSSGANVLTF

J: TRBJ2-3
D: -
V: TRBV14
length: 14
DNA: TGTGCCAGCAGCCAGCTAAGGTGGCAGGGAACGCAGTATTTT
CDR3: CASSQLRWQGTQYF

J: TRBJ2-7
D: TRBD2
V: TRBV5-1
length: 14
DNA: TGCGCCAGCAGCCTTGGACTAGTAGACTACGAGCAGTACTTC
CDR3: CASSLGLVDYEQYF

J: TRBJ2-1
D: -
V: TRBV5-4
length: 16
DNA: TGTGCCAGCAGCTTGGATGTCGGGATCTCCTACAATGAGCAGTTCTTC
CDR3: CASSLDVGISYNEQFF

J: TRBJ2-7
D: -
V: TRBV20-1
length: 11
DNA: TGCAGTGTGTCGGGTCCCTACGAGCAGTACTTC
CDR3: CSVSGPYEQYF

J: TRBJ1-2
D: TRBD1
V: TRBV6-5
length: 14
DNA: TGTGCCAGCACCGTCACAGGGGGCATCTATGGCTACACCTTC
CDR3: CASTVTGGIYGYTF

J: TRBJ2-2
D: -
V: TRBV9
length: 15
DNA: TGTGCCAGCAGCGGGGGCTTCCCGAACACCGGGGAGCTGTTTTTT
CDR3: CASSGGFPNTGELFF

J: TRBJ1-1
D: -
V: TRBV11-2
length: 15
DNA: TGTGCCAGCAGCTTAGAGGGCATATACGGCACTGAAGCTTTCTTT
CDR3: CASSLEGIYGTEAFF

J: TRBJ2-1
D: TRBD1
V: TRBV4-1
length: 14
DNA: TGCGCCAGCAGCCAAGGGGACAGATACAATGAGCAGTTCTTC
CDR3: CASSQGDRYNEQFF

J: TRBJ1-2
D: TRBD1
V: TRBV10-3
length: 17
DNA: TGTGCCATCAGAAACCCCATTGGGGACAGGCGATTTCATGGCTACACCTTC
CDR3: CAIRNPIGDRRFHGYTF

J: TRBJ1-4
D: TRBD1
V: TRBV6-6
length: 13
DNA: TGTGCCAGCAGTTGGACAGGGCAGGAAAAACTGTTTTTT
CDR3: CASSWTGQEKLFF

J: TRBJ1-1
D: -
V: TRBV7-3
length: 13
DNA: TGTGCCAGCAGCTTAGGTACTAACACTGAAGCTTTCTTT
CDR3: CASSLGTNTEAFF

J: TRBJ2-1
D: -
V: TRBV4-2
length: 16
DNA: TGTGCCAGCAGCCAAGAGGGGGTAGCGGATTACAATGAGCAGTTCTTC
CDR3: CASSQEGVADYNEQFF